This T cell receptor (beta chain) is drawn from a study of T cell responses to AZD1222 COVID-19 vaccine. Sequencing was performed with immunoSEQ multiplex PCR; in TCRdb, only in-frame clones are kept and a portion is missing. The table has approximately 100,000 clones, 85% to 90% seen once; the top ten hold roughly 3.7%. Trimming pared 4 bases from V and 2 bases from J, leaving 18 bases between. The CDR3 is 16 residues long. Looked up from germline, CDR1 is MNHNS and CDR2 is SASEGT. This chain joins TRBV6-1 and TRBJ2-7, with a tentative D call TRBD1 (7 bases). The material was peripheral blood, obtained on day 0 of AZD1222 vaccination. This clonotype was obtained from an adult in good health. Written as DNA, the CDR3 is TGTGCCAGCAGTGTACTAGCCGGGACAGAGACCTACGAGCAGTACTTC. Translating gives CASSVLAGTETYEQYF.